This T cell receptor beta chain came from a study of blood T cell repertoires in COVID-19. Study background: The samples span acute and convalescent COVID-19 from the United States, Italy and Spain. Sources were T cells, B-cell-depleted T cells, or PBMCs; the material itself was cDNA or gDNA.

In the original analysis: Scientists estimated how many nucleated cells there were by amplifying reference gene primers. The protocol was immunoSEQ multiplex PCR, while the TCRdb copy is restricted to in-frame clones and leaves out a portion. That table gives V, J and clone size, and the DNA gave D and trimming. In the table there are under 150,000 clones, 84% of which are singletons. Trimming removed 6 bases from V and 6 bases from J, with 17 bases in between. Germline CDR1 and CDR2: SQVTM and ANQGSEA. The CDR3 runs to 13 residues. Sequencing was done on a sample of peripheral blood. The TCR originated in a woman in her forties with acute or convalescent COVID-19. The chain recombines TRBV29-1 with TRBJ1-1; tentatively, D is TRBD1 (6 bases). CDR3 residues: CSVRGGADPEAFF. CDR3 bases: TGCAGCGTCCGGGGGGGCGCAGACCCTGAAGCTTTCTTT.